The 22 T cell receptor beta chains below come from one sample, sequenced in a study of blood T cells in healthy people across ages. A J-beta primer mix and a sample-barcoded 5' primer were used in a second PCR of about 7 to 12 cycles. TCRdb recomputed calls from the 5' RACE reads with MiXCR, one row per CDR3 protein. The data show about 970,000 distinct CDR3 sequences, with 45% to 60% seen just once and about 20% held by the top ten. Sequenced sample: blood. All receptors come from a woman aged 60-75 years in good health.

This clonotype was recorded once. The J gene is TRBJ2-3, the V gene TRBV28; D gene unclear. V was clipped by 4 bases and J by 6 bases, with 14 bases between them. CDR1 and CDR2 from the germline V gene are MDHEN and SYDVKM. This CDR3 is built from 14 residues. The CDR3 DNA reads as TGTGCCAGCAGTTCTCTCCTGGGCGTGGATACGCAGTATTTT. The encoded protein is CASSSLLGVDTQYF. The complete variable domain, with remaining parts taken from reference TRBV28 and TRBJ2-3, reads DVKVTQSSRYLVKRTGEKVFLECVQDMDHENMFWYRQDPGLGLRLIYFSYDVKMKEKGDIPEGYSVSREKKERFSLILESASTNQTSMYLCASSSLLGVDTQYFGPGTRLTVL.

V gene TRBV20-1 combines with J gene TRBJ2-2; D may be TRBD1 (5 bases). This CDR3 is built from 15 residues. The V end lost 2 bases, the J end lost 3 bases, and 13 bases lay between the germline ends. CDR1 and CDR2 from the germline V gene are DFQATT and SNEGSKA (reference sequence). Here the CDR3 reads CSARRQWQDTGELFF. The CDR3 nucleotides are TGCAGTGCTAGAAGACAGTGGCAAGACACCGGGGAGCTGTTTTTT.

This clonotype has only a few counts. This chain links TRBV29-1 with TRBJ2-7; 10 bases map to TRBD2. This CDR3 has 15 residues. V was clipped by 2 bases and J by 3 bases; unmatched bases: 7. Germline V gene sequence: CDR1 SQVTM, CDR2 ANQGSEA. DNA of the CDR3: TGCAGCGTTGAAATCCCTAGCGGGAGTGGCTACGAGCAGTACTTC. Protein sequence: CSVEIPSGSGYEQYF.

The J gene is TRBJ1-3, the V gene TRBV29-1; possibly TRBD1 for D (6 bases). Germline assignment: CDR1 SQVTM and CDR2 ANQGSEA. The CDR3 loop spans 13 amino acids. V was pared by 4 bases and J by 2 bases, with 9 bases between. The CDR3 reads CSVVAGAGNTIYF. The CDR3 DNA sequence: TGCAGCGTTGTTGCAGGGGCTGGAAACACCATATATTTT.

The CDR3 sequence is CASSLDTTNYGYTF. The CDR3 DNA follows: TGTGCCAGCAGCTTGGACACGACTAACTATGGCTACACCTTC. This chain joins TRBV2 and TRBJ1-2; perhaps TRBD1 as D (5 bases). The CDR3 consists of 14 residues. Per germline, CDR1 SNHLY and CDR2 FYNNEI. Trimming pared 6 bases from V and 0 bases from J, leaving 11 bases between.

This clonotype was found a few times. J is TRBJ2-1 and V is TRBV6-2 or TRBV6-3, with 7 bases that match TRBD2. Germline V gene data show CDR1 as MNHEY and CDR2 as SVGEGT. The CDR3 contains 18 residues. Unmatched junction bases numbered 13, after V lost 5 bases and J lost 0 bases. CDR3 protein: CASSALTLALSSYNEQFF. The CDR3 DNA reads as TGTGCCAGCAGTGCCCTTACACTAGCGTTGAGCTCCTACAATGAGCAGTTCTTC.

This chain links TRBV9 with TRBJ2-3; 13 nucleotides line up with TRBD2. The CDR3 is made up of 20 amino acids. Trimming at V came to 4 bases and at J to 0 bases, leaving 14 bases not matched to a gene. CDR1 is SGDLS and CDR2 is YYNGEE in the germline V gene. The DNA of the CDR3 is TGTGCCAGCAGCCCACAACCTAGGACTAGCGGGAGTGCTAGCACAGATACGCAGTATTTT. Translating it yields CASSPQPRTSGSASTDTQYF.

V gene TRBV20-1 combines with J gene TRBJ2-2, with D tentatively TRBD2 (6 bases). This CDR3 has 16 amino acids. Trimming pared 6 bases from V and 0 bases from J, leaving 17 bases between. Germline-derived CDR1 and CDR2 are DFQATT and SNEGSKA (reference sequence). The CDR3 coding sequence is TGCAGTGCAGACGGCCCCTCGGGGGCGAACACCGGGGAGCTGTTTTTT. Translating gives CSADGPSGANTGELFF.

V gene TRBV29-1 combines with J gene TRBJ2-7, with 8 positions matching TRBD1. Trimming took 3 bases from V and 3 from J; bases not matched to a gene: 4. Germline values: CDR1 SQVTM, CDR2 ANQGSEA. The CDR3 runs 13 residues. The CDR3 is CSVEGQADYEQYF. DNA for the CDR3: TGCAGCGTTGAGGGACAGGCAGACTACGAGCAGTACTTC.

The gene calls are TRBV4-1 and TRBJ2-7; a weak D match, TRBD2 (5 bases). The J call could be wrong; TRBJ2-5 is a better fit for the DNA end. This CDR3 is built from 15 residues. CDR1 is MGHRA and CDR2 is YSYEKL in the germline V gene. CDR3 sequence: CASSRYGAEKETQYF. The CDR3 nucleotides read TGCGCCAGCAGCCGTTATGGAGCGGAGAAAGAGACCCAGTACTTC.

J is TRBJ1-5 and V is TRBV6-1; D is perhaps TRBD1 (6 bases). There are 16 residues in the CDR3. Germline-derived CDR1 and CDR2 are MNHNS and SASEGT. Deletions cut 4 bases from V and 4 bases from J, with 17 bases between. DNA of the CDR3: TGTGCCAGCAGTGGGGGCTTCGGGACATCTAATCAGCCCCAGCATTTT. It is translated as CASSGGFGTSNQPQHF.

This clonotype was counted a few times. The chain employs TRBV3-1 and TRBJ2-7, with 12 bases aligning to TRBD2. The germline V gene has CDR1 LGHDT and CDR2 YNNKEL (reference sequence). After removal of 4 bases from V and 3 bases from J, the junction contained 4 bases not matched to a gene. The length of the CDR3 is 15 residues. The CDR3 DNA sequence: TGTGCCAGCAGCCCTAGCGGGAGGGTTTTCTACGAGCAGTACTTC. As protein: CASSPSGRVFYEQYF.

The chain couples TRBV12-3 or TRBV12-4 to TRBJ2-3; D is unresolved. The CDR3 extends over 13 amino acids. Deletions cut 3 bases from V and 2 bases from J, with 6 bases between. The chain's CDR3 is CASSFGPTDTQYF. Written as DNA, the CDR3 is TGTGCCAGCAGTTTTGGCCCCACAGATACGCAGTATTTT.

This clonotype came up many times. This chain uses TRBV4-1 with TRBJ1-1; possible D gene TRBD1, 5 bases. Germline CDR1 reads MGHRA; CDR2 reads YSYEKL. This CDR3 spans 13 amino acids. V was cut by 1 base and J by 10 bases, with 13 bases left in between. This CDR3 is CASSQVSGLGAFF. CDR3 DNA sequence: TGCGCCAGCAGCCAAGTATCGGGGCTCGGAGCTTTCTTT.

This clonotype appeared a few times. The CDR3 DNA follows: TGTGCCAGCAGCCAAGAATGGGGTGGTGGGTGGGTCTACGAGCAGTACTTC. Its protein is CASSQEWGGGWVYEQYF. V is TRBV4-2 and J is TRBJ2-7; D unresolved. CDR1 LGHNA and CDR2 YNFKEQ come from the germline V gene. The CDR3 spans 17 residues. Trimming shortened V by 0 bases and J by 3 bases, and 18 bases separated the two germline ends.

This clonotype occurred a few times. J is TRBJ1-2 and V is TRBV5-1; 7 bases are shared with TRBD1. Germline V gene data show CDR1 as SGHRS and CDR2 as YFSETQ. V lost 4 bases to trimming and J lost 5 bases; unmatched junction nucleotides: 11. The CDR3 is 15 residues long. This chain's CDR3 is CASSTHGRGPYGYTF. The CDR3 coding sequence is TGCGCCAGCAGCACTCACGGGAGGGGGCCATATGGCTACACCTTC.

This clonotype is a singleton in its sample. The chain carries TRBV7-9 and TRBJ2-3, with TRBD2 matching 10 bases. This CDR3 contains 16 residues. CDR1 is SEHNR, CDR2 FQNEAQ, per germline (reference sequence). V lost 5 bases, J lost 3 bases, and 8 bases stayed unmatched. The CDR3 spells CASSNPGAGGTDTQYF. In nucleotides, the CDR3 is TGTGCCAGCAGCAACCCTGGAGCGGGAGGGACAGATACGCAGTATTTT. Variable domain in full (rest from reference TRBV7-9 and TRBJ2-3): DTGVSQNPRHKITKRGQNVTFRCDPISEHNRLYWYRQTLGQGPEFLTYFQNEAQLEKSRLLSDRFSAERPKGSFSTLEIQRTEQGDSAMYLCASSNPGAGGTDTQYFGPGTRLTVL.

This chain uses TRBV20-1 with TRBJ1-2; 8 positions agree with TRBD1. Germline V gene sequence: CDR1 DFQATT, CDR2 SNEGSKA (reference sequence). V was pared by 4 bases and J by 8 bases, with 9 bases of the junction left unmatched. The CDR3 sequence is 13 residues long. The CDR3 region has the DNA TGCAGTGCTAATATCAGGGGGCTGTTGGGCTACACCTTC. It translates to CSANIRGLLGYTF.

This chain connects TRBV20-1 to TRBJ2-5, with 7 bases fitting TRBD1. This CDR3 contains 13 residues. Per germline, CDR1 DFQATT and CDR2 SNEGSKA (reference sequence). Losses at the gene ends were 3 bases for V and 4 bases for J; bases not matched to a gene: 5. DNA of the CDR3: TGCAGTGCTAGCCGGGACAGTCTAGAGACCCAGTACTTC. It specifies CSASRDSLETQYF.

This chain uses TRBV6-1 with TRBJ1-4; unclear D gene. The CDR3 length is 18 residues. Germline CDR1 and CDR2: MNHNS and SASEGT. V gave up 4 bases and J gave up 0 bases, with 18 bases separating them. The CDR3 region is CASSASVISGATNEKLFF. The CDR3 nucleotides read TGTGCCAGCAGTGCCTCGGTTATAAGTGGGGCAACTAATGAAAAACTGTTTTTT.

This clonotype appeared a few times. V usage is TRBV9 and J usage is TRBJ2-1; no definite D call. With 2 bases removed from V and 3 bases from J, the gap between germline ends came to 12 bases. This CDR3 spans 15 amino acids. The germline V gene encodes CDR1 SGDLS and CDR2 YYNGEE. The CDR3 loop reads CASSVGRRLYNEQFF. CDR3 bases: TGTGCCAGCAGCGTGGGTAGGCGGCTCTACAATGAGCAGTTCTTC.

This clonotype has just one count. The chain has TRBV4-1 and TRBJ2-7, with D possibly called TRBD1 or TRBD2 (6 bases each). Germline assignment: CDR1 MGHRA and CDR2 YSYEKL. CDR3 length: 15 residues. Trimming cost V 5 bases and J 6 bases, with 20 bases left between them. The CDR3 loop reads CASSFHRSPGAEQYF. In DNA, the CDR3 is TGCGCCAGCAGCTTTCACAGGAGCCCGGGGGCCGAGCAGTACTTC.